This T cell receptor beta chain came from a study of T cell responses to AZD1222 COVID-19 vaccine. Whole-study findings and limits: After the peak T cell response, and only then, were repertoires sampled. Donors were mostly white British, more females; clonal diversity possibly underestimated. Spike-spanning, vaccine-associated CD4 TCRs were dominant at 160-218 and 743-854.

Turning to this clone: Its target is unknown.

Per the germline V gene, CDR1 is SGHRS and CDR2 is YFSETQ. V dropped 0 bases and J dropped 5; count of bases not matched to a gene: 11. This CDR3 has 18 amino acids. TCRdb's copy holds only in-frame clones and misses some; the assay was immunoSEQ multiplex PCR. The repertoire holds hundreds of thousands of clones, with 85% to 95% as singletons. Sequencing used peripheral blood, obtained 28 days after the second AZD1222 dose. The TCR originated in an adult who received the AZD1222 COVID-19 vaccine. The chain is built from TRBV5-1 and TRBJ2-2; the match to TRBD1 covers 9 bases. In nucleotides, the CDR3 is TGCGCCAGCAGCTTGGCACCACAGGGACAGGGTCATACCGGGGAGCTGTTTTTT. This sequence encodes CASSLAPQGQGHTGELFF. The full variable domain, its missing parts supplied by reference TRBV5-1 and TRBJ2-2, is KAGVTQTPRYLIKTRGQQVTLSCSPISGHRSVSWYQQTPGQGLQFLFEYFSETQRNKGNFPGRFSGRQFSNSRSEMNVSTLELGDSALYLCASSLAPQGQGHTGELFFGEGSRLTVL.